The 11 T cell receptor beta chains given below trace back to one sample, sequenced in a study of T-cell reconstitution after alpha-beta-depleted transplantation in children. Unique molecular identifiers tagged the TCRbeta library. In TCRdb, the PCR reads were re-called with MiXCR into one record per CDR3 protein. The data contain approximately 290,000 distinct CDR3 sequences, roughly 11% of them singletons. Sequenced here: peripheral blood, sampled 180 days after TCRalphabeta/CD19-depleted stem cell transplant. These receptors all come from a male patient aged 2 to 9 who had a stem cell transplant for chronic granulomatous disease, so the T cells may come from the graft donor.

This clonotype occurred many times. The genes are TRBV19 and TRBJ2-2; a possible D gene is TRBD2 (5 bases). The CDR3 loop spans 17 amino acids. Germline CDR1 LNHDA, CDR2 SQIVND (reference sequence). The V end lost 6 bases, the J end lost 0 bases, and 17 bases lay between the germline ends. The CDR3 DNA sequence: TGTGCCAGTAGAGAACAATGGGTCGGGGCGAACACCGGGGAGCTGTTTTTT. It codes for CASREQWVGANTGELFF.

This clonotype was detected a few times. This chain uses TRBV19 with TRBJ1-1, with D possibly TRBD1 on 5 matching bases. Trimming shortened V by 5 bases and J by 0 bases, and 10 bases separated the two germline ends. Germline V lookup: CDR1 LNHDA, CDR2 SQIVND (reference sequence). The CDR3 sequence is 14 residues long. The CDR3 here is CASSGGRVNTEAFF. CDR3 coding DNA: TGTGCCAGTAGTGGGGGACGTGTGAACACTGAAGCTTTCTTT.

This clonotype was found many times. The chain couples TRBV4-1 to TRBJ1-5; D not resolved. CDR1 and CDR2 (germline): MGHRA, YSYEKL. CDR3 length equals 14 residues. Trimming took off 1 base at V and 10 bases at J, with 14 bases between the two ends. This CDR3 is CASSQVAGISPQHF. For the CDR3, the DNA is TGCGCCAGCAGCCAAGTAGCGGGAATCAGCCCCCAGCATTTT.

The V call is TRBV18, the J call TRBJ2-6; perhaps D is TRBD1 or TRBD2 (5 bases each). The CDR3 runs to 18 residues. V was trimmed by 3 bases and J by 4 bases, leaving 19 bases between them. CDR1 and CDR2 from the germline V gene are KGHSH and LQKENI. CDR3 loop: CASSPRGPRFSGANVLTF. The CDR3 DNA follows: TGTGCCAGCTCACCTAGGGGACCAAGATTTTCAGGGGCCAACGTCCTGACTTTC.

Only a few counts were recorded for this clonotype. The rearrangement joins TRBV18 to TRBJ2-7; 11 positions match TRBD1. The CDR3 loop spans 15 amino acids. Germline assignment: CDR1 KGHSH and CDR2 LQKENI. Unmatched junction bases numbered 6, after V lost 4 bases and J lost 4 bases. The CDR3 DNA reads as TGTGCCAGCTCACGACCGGGACAGGGGGGGTACGAGCAGTACTTC. It yields the protein CASSRPGQGGYEQYF.

Comments on this clonotype: A much more abundant neighbour one base away suggests this may be a read error. The chain couples TRBV12-3 or TRBV12-4 to TRBJ2-5; tentative D call: TRBD1 (5 bases). Trimming stripped 6 bases from V and 4 bases from J, with 15 bases between. The CDR3 sequence is 14 residues long. CDR3 DNA: TGTGCCAGCAGCGCAGATTTAAGGGGAGAGACCCAGTACTTC. Encoded protein: CASSADLRGETQYF.

Ten or more counts support this clonotype. This chain joins TRBV5-1 and TRBJ1-2, with 9 bases that match TRBD1. CDR1 and CDR2 from the germline V gene are SGHRS and YFSETQ. The CDR3 loop spans 14 amino acids. V shed 4 bases and J 6 bases; nucleotides not matched to a gene: 7. The CDR3 loop is CASSAGTGNDGYTF. Written as DNA, the CDR3 is TGCGCCAGCAGCGCCGGGACAGGGAATGATGGCTACACCTTC.

This clonotype was seen ten or more times. The CDR3 sequence is CASSPLQTSGSSDTQYF. As DNA, the CDR3 is TGTGCCAGCTCACCCCTACAGACTAGCGGGAGTTCAGATACGCAGTATTTT. The rearrangement joins TRBV18 to TRBJ2-3; 12 nucleotides agree with TRBD2. Germline V gene lookup returns CDR1 KGHSH and CDR2 LQKENI. CDR3 length: 17 amino acids. Trimming removed 3 bases from V and 4 bases from J; junction bases left unmatched: 8.

The table lists this clonotype with many counts. This chain connects TRBV27 to TRBJ2-1; 8 bases agree with TRBD2. The V and J ends lost 6 bases and 2 bases, in that order; junction bases with no gene match: 6. CDR3 length: 15 amino acids. The germline CDR1 and CDR2 sequences are MNHEY and SMNVEV (reference sequence). This CDR3 is CASSPRGGAYNEQFF. In DNA form, the CDR3 reads TGTGCCAGCAGCCCACGGGGGGGGGCCTACAATGAGCAGTTCTTC.

This clonotype has at least ten counts. The V and J genes are TRBV27 and TRBJ2-7; D remains unclear. The germline gives CDR1 MNHEY, CDR2 SMNVEV (reference sequence). V was shortened by 3 bases and J by 4 bases, with 10 bases between the two germline ends. This CDR3 contains 13 residues. For the CDR3, the DNA is TGTGCCAGCAGTTTCTGGGGTCGGTACGAGCAGTACTTC. This encodes CASSFWGRYEQYF.

This clonotype was detected ten times or more. The gene calls are TRBV12-3 or TRBV12-4 and TRBJ2-1, with 10 bases lining up with TRBD2. Trimming at V came to 5 bases and at J to 9 bases, leaving 13 bases not matched to a gene. The length of the CDR3 is 16 residues. The CDR3 DNA sequence: TGTGCCAGCAGTCCCCTTGCAGCGGGAGGGGGCGGTGAGCAGTTCTTC. Protein: CASSPLAAGGGGEQFF.